This TCR beta chain was retrieved from a study of T cells in Graves' hyperthyroidism and ophthalmopathy. The investigators amplified TCR beta CDR3 regions from RNA transcripts. In the first-round RT-PCR of the TCR CDR3, the HTBI primer set was used. TCRdb independently ran MiXCR on the multiplex PCR reads; one entry per CDR3 protein. The data show about 290,000 distinct CDR3 sequences, 13% seen once. V was shortened by 6 bases and J by 2 bases, with 14 bases between the two germline ends. CDR1 MNHNS and CDR2 SASEGT come from the germline V gene. This CDR3 region has 15 residues. Hyperthyroidism was newly diagnosed in patients aged 18 to 65 (duration under 2 months). This clonotype has at least ten counts.

The sample was blood. The clonotype was recovered from a woman aged 25 to 39 with Graves' hyperthyroidism that later progressed to Graves' ophthalmopathy. The J gene is TRBJ2-1, the V gene TRBV6-1; the D gene is possibly TRBD2 (5 bases). The CDR3 is CASRLWESTYNEQFF. DNA for the CDR3: TGTGCCAGCAGGCTTTGGGAGTCAACCTACAATGAGCAGTTCTTC.